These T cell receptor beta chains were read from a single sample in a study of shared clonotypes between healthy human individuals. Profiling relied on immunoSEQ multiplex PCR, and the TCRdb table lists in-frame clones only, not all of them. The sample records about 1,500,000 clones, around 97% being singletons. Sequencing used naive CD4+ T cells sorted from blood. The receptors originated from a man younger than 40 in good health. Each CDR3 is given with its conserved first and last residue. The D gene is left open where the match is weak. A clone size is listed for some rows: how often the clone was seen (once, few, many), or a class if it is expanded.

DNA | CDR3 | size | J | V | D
TGTGCCAGCAGCTTCACCCCCCTCCGGACACCCAACCAGCCCCAGCATTTT | CASSFTPLRTPNQPQHF | . | TRBJ1-5 | TRBV5-5 | .
TGTGCCAGCAGTGAAGGACTAGCGGGAGTGTTCAATGAGCAGTTCTTC | CASSEGLAGVFNEQFF | . | TRBJ2-1 | TRBV2 | TRBD2
TGCAGCGCCCGGGAGGGGCAGGGGAGCAATCAGCCCCAGCATTTT | CSAREGQGSNQPQHF | . | TRBJ1-5 | TRBV29-1 | .
TGTGCCAGCAGCCAAGCGACAGGGAGGAACACTGAAGCTTTCTTT | CASSQATGRNTEAFF | . | TRBJ1-1 | TRBV14 | TRBD1
TGCGCCAGCAGCTTGACTGTTGGGGGGCTAGGTCAGGCCGGGGAGCTGTTTTTT | CASSLTVGGLGQAGELFF | . | TRBJ2-2 | TRBV5-1 | .
TGTGCCAGCAGCCCCAGGGGGAACACTGAAGCTTTCTTT | CASSPRGNTEAFF | . | TRBJ1-1 | TRBV11-3 | .
TGTGCCAGCAGCCCCATGGGGCACTACGAGCAGTACTTC | CASSPMGHYEQYF | . | TRBJ2-7 | TRBV7-6 | .
TGCGCCAGCAGCTACACAGGGGGCGTCGCCTACGAGCAGTACTTC | CASSYTGGVAYEQYF | . | TRBJ2-7 | TRBV5-1 | TRBD1
TGTGCCAGCAGCTTATTTAATGAGCAGTTCTTC | CASSLFNEQFF | few | TRBJ2-1 | TRBV7-9 | .
TGTGCCAGCAGTGAAGCCTACGAGCAGTACTTC | CASSEAYEQYF | . | TRBJ2-7 | TRBV2 | .
TGTGCCAGCAGCTCTGGGACAGGTAGCTCCTACGAGCAGTACTTC | CASSSGTGSSYEQYF | . | TRBJ2-7 | TRBV7-2 | TRBD1
TGTGCCAGCAGCCCCAATATCGGGGACAATCAGCCCCAGCATTTT | CASSPNIGDNQPQHF | . | TRBJ1-5 | TRBV11-2 | .
TGTGCCATCAGTGATTATCCGAACACCGGGGAGCTGTTTTTT | CAISDYPNTGELFF | . | TRBJ2-2 | TRBV10-3 | .
TGTGCCAGCAGCTTAGGCCCCGGGAGCGGCGAGCAGTACTTC | CASSLGPGSGEQYF | . | TRBJ2-7 | TRBV7-6 | .
TGCGCCAGCAGCGTAACAGGGACCCCTAATGAAAAACTGTTTTTT | CASSVTGTPNEKLFF | . | TRBJ1-4 | TRBV5-1 | .
TGTGCCAGCAGTCCCTCGGGACTAGCGGGGTCGAATACAATTGGTGAGCAGTTCTTC | CASSPSGLAGSNTIGEQFF | . | TRBJ2-1 | TRBV27 | TRBD2
TGTGCCACCAGCAGAGATAAGCCGTACGGTTCTGCGAACACTGAAGCTTTCTTT | CATSRDKPYGSANTEAFF | . | TRBJ1-1 | TRBV15 | .
TGTGCCAGCAGCCAAGATCCTCAGGCTAGCGAACAAGAGACCCAGTACTTC | CASSQDPQASEQETQYF | . | TRBJ2-5 | TRBV14 | .
TGTGCCAGCAGTGAACTCGCTAGCCGTTACTACAATGAGCAGTTCTTC | CASSELASRYYNEQFF | . | TRBJ2-1 | TRBV2 | .
TGCAGCGTTGAAGGGGGGATAAGGGGGACCACTGAAGCTTTCTTT | CSVEGGIRGTTEAFF | . | TRBJ1-1 | TRBV29-1 | .
TGTGCCACCTACGGACTCATACGCACAGATACGCAGTATTTT | CATYGLIRTDTQYF | once | TRBJ2-3 | TRBV6-1 | .
TGTGCCAGCAGCCTCAGACCGACAGGCTCCTACGAGCAGTACTTC | CASSLRPTGSYEQYF | once | TRBJ2-7 | TRBV11-2 | .
TGTGCCAGCACCACAGCCGGGACAGGGAACAATGAGCAGTTCTTC | CASTTAGTGNNEQFF | . | TRBJ2-1 | TRBV28 | TRBD1
TGCGCCAGCAGCCGCGAGGGGCGGGTACGTCTGCCCCAGCATTTT | CASSREGRVRLPQHF | . | TRBJ1-5 | TRBV4-1 | .
TGTGCCAGCAGCTCTAGTCTCGATACGCAGTATTTT | CASSSSLDTQYF | . | TRBJ2-3 | TRBV5-4 | .
TGTGCCAGCGCCTTAAACTACGAGCAGTACTTC | CASALNYEQYF | . | TRBJ2-7 | TRBV25-1 | .
TGTGCCAGCAGTCCTGGACTGAATCAGCCCCAGCATTTT | CASSPGLNQPQHF | . | TRBJ1-5 | TRBV6-4 | .
TGTGCCAGCAGCTTGGACATCTACAATGAGCAGTTCTTC | CASSLDIYNEQFF | . | TRBJ2-1 | TRBV5-4 | .
TGTGCCAGCAGCCGGGGGACTCCCGTCACAGATACGCAGTATTTT | CASSRGTPVTDTQYF | . | TRBJ2-3 | TRBV5-6 | .
TGTGCCAGCAAAGGTGGGGGGGTTAATGAAAAACTGTTTTTT | CASKGGGVNEKLFF | . | TRBJ1-4 | TRBV28 | .
TGTGCCACCCTCTGGGGGACCGGCACAGATACGCAGTATTTT | CATLWGTGTDTQYF | . | TRBJ2-3 | TRBV28 | .
TGTGCCAGCAGCAAAGAGATGTCAGGTCCCTACGAGCAGTACTTC | CASSKEMSGPYEQYF | once | TRBJ2-7 | TRBV21-1 | .
TGTGCCAGCAGCCAAGTCCGGCTCTACGAGCAGTACTTC | CASSQVRLYEQYF | . | TRBJ2-7 | TRBV14 | .
TGTGCCAGCAGCCTTGGGACCCCCTCGTTCACTGAAGCTTTCTTT | CASSLGTPSFTEAFF | . | TRBJ1-1 | TRBV6-6 | .
TGCGCCAGCAGCTTGGGAGATCTAGGGACTGAAGCTTTCTTT | CASSLGDLGTEAFF | . | TRBJ1-1 | TRBV5-1 | .
TGTGCCAGCAGTTCACTCAGACAGCGAACTAGCGGGAGGTCCTATCCGCCAGATACGCAGTATTTT | CASSSLRQRTSGRSYPPDTQYF | . | TRBJ2-3 | TRBV28 | TRBD2
TGTGCCAGCACCCTGGGCGGGAGGGCAGGGGAGACCCAGTACTTC | CASTLGGRAGETQYF | . | TRBJ2-5 | TRBV11-2 | TRBD2
TGTGCCAGCGGAAGAATAGCGGGGGGTTCCTACGAGCAGTACTTC | CASGRIAGGSYEQYF | . | TRBJ2-7 | TRBV6-1 | TRBD2
TGTGCCAGCAGCTTCCCGGGGGGGTACGAGCAGTACTTC | CASSFPGGYEQYF | . | TRBJ2-7 | TRBV5-8 | TRBD2
TGCGCCAGCAGCGGGGGGGATGCCTACGAGCAGTACTTC | CASSGGDAYEQYF | . | TRBJ2-7 | TRBV5-1 | TRBD2
TGTGCCAGCAGCGTAGCTGGGGGGGCGGACACCGGGGAGCTGTTTTTT | CASSVAGGADTGELFF | . | TRBJ2-2 | TRBV9 | .
TGCGCCAGCAGCCTCAGCAGGGGAATAGGCTATGGCTACACCTTC | CASSLSRGIGYGYTF | . | TRBJ1-2 | TRBV4-1 | .
TGCGCCAGCAGCCCGGGGGGACTAGCGGGATCGTACGAGCAGTACTTC | CASSPGGLAGSYEQYF | . | TRBJ2-7 | TRBV5-1 | TRBD2
TGTGCCAGCGGAACTAGTGGCTACGAGCAGTACTTC | CASGTSGYEQYF | . | TRBJ2-7 | TRBV28 | .
TGTGCCAGCTCACCAGTGAGGACGGGGTCCTACGAGCAGTACTTC | CASSPVRTGSYEQYF | . | TRBJ2-7 | TRBV18 | .
TGTGCCAGCAGGGGACAGGGGGCGGTGGAAGCTTTCTTT | CASRGQGAVEAFF | . | TRBJ1-1 | TRBV5-4 | TRBD1
TGTGCCAGCAGTCCAAGACTAGCGGGAGGGCCATACGAGCAGTACTTC | CASSPRLAGGPYEQYF | . | TRBJ2-7 | TRBV27 | TRBD2
TGTGCCAGCAGCTTGGCCCAGGATTCTGGGGCCAACGTCCTGACTTTC | CASSLAQDSGANVLTF | . | TRBJ2-6 | TRBV5-6 | .
TGTGCCAGCAGTCTGGACAGGAACACTGAAGCTTTCTTT | CASSLDRNTEAFF | . | TRBJ1-1 | TRBV2 | .
TGTGCCAGCATGGGAGGAGGGTCCCACACAGATACGCAGTATTTT | CASMGGGSHTDTQYF | . | TRBJ2-3 | TRBV21-1 | .
TGCGCCAGCAGCCATAGACCGGGACCCGAGAGCACAGATACGCAGTATTTT | CASSHRPGPESTDTQYF | . | TRBJ2-3 | TRBV4-1 | .
TGCGCCAGCAGCCAAGACCCAGGTCGAAGTCGGTACGAGACCCAGTACTTC | CASSQDPGRSRYETQYF | . | TRBJ2-5 | TRBV4-1 | .
TGTGCCAGCAGCTTGGGAGCTGGGACAGGGAATCAAGGGACCCAGTACTTC | CASSLGAGTGNQGTQYF | . | TRBJ2-5 | TRBV5-4 | TRBD1
TGTGCCAGCAGCTCACGGGATTATCAGCCCCAGCATTTT | CASSSRDYQPQHF | . | TRBJ1-5 | TRBV5-4 | .
TGTGCCAGCAGTTCGGTCTGGTCCCGGGGTGAGCAGTTCTTC | CASSSVWSRGEQFF | . | TRBJ2-1 | TRBV7-2 | .
TGCGCCAGCAGCCAAGATAGGGACTTTCTTGTGGCAGATACGCAGTATTTT | CASSQDRDFLVADTQYF | . | TRBJ2-3 | TRBV4-3 | .
TGTGCCTGGAGTGTGGGTGAAAAACTGTTTTTT | CAWSVGEKLFF | . | TRBJ1-4 | TRBV30 | .
TGTGCCAGCAGCTTCTGGACAGCTAGCTTTAGGTCAGATACGCAGTATTTT | CASSFWTASFRSDTQYF | . | TRBJ2-3 | TRBV5-6 | .
TGTGCCAGCAGCCGCCAGTCGGGCCCCTACGAGCAGTACTTC | CASSRQSGPYEQYF | . | TRBJ2-7 | TRBV7-3 | .
TGTGCCAGCTCACCGGAGGTGTCAGGGGGCATTGGCTCTGGGGCCAACGTCCTGACTTTC | CASSPEVSGGIGSGANVLTF | . | TRBJ2-6 | TRBV18 | TRBD1